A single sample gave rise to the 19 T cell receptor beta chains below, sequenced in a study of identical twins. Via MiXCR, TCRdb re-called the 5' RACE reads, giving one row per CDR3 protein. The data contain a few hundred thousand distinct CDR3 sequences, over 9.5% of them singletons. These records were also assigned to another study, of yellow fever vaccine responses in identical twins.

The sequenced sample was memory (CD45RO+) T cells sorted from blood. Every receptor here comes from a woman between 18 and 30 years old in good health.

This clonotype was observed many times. CDR3 nucleotide sequence: TGCGCCAGCAGCTTGAGTGGTAGCGGCTATTACAATGAGCAGTTCTTC. Translating it yields CASSLSGSGYYNEQFF. V and J are TRBV5-1 and TRBJ2-1, with D possibly being TRBD2 (6 bases). Germline-derived CDR1 and CDR2 are SGHRS and YFSETQ. Trimming removed 1 base at V and 4 bases at J, with 15 bases between. The CDR3 length is 16 residues.

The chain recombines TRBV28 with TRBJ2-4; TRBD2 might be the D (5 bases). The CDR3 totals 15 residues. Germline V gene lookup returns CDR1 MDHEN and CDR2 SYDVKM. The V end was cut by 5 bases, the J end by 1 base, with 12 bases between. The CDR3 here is CASSDSDSAKNIQYF. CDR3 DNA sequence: TGTGCCAGCAGTGATTCGGACTCGGCCAAAAACATTCAGTACTTC.

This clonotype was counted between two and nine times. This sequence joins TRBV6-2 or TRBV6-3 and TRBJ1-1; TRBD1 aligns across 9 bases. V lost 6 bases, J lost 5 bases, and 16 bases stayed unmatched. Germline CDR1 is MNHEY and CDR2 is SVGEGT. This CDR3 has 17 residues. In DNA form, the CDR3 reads TGTGCCAGCAGCTACAACAGCTACAGGGGGCTGGGGACTGAAGCTTTCTTT. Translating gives CASSYNSYRGLGTEAFF.

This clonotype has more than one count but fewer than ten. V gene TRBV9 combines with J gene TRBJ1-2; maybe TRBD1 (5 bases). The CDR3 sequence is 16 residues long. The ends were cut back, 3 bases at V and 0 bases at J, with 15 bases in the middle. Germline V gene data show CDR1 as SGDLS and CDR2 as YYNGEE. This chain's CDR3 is CASSAPSGTANYGYTF. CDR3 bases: TGTGCCAGCAGCGCCCCCTCAGGGACTGCTAACTATGGCTACACCTTC.

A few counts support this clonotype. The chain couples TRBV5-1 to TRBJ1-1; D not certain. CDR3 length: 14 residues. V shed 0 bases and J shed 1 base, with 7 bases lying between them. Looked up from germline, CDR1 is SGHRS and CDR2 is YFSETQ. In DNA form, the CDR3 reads TGCGCCAGCAGCTTGGTTTGGGCGAACACTGAAGCTTTCTTT. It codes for CASSLVWANTEAFF.

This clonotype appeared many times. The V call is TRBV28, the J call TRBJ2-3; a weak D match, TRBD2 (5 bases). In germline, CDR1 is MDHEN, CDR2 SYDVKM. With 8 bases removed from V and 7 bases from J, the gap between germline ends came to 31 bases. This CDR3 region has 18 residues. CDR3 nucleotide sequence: TGTGCCAGCCTGACTACCCGAGGATTCTCCAGCATAAGGAATACGCAGTATTTT. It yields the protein CASLTTRGFSSIRNTQYF.

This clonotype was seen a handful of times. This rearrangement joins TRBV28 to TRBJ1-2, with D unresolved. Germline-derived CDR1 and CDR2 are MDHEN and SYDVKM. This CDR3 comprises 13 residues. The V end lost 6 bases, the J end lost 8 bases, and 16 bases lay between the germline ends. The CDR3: CASSPGTVGGYTF. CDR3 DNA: TGTGCCAGCAGCCCCGGAACAGTGGGGGGCTACACCTTC.

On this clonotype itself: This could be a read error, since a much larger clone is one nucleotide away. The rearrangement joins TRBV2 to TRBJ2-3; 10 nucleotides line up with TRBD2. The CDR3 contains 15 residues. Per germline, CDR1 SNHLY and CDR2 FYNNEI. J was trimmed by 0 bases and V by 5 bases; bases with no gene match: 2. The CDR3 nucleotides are TGTGCCAGCAGTACTAGCGGGGCTAGCACAGATACGCAGTATTTT. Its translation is CASSTSGASTDTQYF.

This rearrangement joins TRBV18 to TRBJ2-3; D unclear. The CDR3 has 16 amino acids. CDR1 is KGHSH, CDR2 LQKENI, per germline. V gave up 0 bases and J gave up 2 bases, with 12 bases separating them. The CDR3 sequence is CASSPPGSGSTDTQYF. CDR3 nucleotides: TGTGCCAGCTCACCACCGGGATCAGGCTCCACAGATACGCAGTATTTT.

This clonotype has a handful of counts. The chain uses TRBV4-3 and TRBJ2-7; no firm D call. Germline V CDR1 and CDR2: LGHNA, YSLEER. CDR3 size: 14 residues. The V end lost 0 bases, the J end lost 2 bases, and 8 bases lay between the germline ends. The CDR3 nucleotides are TGCGCCAGCAGCCAAGATTTAGGACCCTACGAGCAGTACTTC. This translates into CASSQDLGPYEQYF.

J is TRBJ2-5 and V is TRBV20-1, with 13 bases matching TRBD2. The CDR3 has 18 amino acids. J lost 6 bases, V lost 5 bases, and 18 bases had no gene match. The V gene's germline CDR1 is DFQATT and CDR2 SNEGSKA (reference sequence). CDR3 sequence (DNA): TGCAGTGCTGTACCCTTCACTAGCGGGGGGGAGGGTCTGCAGACCCAGTACTTC. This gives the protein CSAVPFTSGGEGLQTQYF.

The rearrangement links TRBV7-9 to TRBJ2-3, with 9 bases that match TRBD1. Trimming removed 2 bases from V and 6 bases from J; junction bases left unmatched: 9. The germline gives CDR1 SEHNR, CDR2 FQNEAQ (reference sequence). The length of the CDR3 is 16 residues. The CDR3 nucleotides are TGTGCCAGCAGCTTACCTCCGGGACAGGGAAGGGATACGCAGTATTTT. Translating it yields CASSLPPGQGRDTQYF.

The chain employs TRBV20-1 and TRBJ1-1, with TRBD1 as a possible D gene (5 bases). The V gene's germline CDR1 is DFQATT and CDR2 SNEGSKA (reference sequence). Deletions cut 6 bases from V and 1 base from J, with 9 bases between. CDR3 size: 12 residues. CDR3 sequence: CSANDRNTEAFF. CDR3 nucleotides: TGCAGTGCCAACGACAGGAACACTGAAGCTTTCTTT.

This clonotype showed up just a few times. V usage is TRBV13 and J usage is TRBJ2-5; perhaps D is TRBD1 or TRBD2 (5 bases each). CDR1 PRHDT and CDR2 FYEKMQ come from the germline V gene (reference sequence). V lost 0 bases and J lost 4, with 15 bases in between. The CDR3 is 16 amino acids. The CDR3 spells CASSLGGRSLGETQYF. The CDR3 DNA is TGTGCCAGCAGCTTAGGGGGACGATCTCTGGGAGAGACCCAGTACTTC.

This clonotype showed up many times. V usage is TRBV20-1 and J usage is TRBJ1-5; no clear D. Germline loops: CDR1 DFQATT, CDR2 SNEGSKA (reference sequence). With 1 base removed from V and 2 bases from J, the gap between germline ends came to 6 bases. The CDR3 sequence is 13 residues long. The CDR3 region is CSARGDGNQPQHF. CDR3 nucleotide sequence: TGCAGTGCTAGAGGAGATGGCAATCAGCCCCAGCATTTT.

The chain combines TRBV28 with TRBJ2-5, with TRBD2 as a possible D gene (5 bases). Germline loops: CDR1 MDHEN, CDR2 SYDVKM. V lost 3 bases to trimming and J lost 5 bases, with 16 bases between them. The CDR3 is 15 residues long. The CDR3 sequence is CASSFPDGIVETQYF. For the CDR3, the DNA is TGTGCCAGCAGTTTTCCCGACGGGATCGTCGAGACCCAGTACTTC.

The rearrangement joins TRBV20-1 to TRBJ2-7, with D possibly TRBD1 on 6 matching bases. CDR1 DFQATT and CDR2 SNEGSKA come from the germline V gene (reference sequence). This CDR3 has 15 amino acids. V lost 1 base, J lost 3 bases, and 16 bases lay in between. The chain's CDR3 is CSARALGTNSYEQYF. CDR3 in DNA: TGCAGTGCTAGAGCTCTCGGGACAAATAGCTACGAGCAGTACTTC.

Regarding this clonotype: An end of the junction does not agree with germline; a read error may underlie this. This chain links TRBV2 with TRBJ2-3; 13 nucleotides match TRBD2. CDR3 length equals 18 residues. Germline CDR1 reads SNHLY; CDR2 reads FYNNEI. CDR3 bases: TGTGCCAGCAGGGAAGGGACTAGCGGGGTCGCTAGCACAGATACGCAGTATTTT. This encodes CASREGTSGVASTDTQYF.

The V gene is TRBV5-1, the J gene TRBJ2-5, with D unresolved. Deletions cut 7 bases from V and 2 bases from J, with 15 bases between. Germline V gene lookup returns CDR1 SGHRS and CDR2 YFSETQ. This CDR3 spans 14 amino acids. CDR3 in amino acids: CASSTAAIQETQYF. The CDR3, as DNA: TGCGCCAGCTCAACGGCCGCTATTCAAGAGACCCAGTACTTC.